The clone carrying this T cell receptor beta chain was recorded once. Its matching antigen is unknown. The CDR3 totals 15 residues. CDR1 is ENHRY and CDR2 is SYGVKD in the germline V gene. J gave up 0 bases and V 6 bases, and 6 bases lay outside the gene matches. The sample belongs to a study of cytomegalovirus exposure and HLA in healthy donors. Findings and limits, study-wide: TCR beta V segments were, for the most part, productive about 87% or about 30% of the time in an earlier analysis.

A multiplex PCR was run with 60 Vbeta primers and 13 Jbeta primers. The protocol was immunoSEQ multiplex PCR, while the TCRdb copy is restricted to in-frame clones and leaves out a portion. The sample carries 200,000 to 300,000 clones, about 85% recorded once. The TCR comes from a girl aged 2 to 9 in good health and CMV-seronegative. The sample was PBMCs. The chain uses TRBV10-3 and TRBJ2-7; 9 bases are shared with TRBD1. The CDR3: CAISLTGGYSYEQYF. DNA for the CDR3: TGTGCCATCAGCCTGACAGGGGGTTACTCCTACGAGCAGTACTTC.